This TCR beta chain was recovered during a study of shared clonotypes between healthy human individuals. Measured with immunoSEQ multiplex PCR; TCRdb has only the in-frame clones, and not every one. The sample has about 1 million clones; roughly 75% are singletons. With respect to this clone: What it recognizes is unknown.

This CDR3 spans 15 amino acids. Germline trimming cut 4 bases from V and 6 bases from J; bases unmatched to any gene: 10. The germline gives CDR1 SGHRS, CDR2 YFSETQ. Adult donors, all healthy and HIV-negative, had no recent acute infections or vaccinations. Memory CD4+ cells were the fraction left after CD45RA+ naive selection. Study-level results: Compared with memory subsets, naive subsets generally had larger estimated richness.

The rearrangement uses TRBV5-1 and TRBJ2-4; 7 bases line up with TRBD2. The sample was memory CD4+ T cells sorted from blood. Described subset: CD45RA-negative fraction. This clonotype originated in a man aged 18 to 35 in good health. In DNA, the CDR3 is TGCGCCAGCAGCGACCAAGGCACGGGAGGAAACATTCAGTACTTC. It specifies CASSDQGTGGNIQYF.